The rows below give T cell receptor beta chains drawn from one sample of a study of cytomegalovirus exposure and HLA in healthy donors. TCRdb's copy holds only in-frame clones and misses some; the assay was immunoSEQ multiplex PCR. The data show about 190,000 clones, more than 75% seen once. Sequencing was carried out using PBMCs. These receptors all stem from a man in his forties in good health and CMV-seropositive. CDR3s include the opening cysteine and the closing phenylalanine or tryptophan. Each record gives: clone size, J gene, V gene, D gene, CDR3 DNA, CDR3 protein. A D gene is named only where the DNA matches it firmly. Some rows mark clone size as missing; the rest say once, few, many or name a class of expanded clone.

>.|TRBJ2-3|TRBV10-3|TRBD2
TGTGCCATCAGCCCAGCGGGGGGCGCAGATACGCAGTATTTT
CAISPAGGADTQYF
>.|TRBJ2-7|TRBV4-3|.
TGCGCCAGCAGCCAAGACCGTTCCTACGAGCAGTACTTC
CASSQDRSYEQYF
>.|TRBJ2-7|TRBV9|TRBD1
TGTGCCAGCAGCGTAGGTGGACAGGGGGCCTACGAGCAGTACTTC
CASSVGGQGAYEQYF
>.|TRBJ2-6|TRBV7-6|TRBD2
TGTGCCAGCAGCTTATCGGGGGGATTCGGTGTCCTGACTTTC
CASSLSGGFGVLTF
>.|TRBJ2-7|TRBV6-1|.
TGTGCCAGCAGTGAGGACTTCCGCTACGAGCAGTACTTC
CASSEDFRYEQYF
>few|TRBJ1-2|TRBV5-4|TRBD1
TGTGCCAGCAGCTTGGGTCAGGGGGGTGATGGCTACACCTTC
CASSLGQGGDGYTF
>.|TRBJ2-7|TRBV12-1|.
TGTGCCAGCAGCTTTGTTAACCAGGGGTGCGAGCAGTACTTC
CASSFVNQGCEQYF
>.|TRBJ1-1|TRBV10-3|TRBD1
TGTGCCATCAGTGAGGGACAGGGTGGGCCGAACACTGAAGCTTTCTTT
CAISEGQGGPNTEAFF
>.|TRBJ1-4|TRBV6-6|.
TGTGCCAGCAGTTACGGGGCAGGGATAGCTAATGAAAAACTGTTTTTT
CASSYGAGIANEKLFF
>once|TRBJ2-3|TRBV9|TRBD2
TGTGCCAGCAGCCTCACCGGGGGAAGCGGGGGCACAGATACGCAGTATTTT
CASSLTGGSGGTDTQYF
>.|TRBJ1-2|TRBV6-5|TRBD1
TGTGCCAGCAGCCTCGGGACAGGGATAAATGGCTACACCTTC
CASSLGTGINGYTF
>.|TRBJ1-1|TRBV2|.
TGTGCCAGCAGTGAAAGAGAGAACACTGAAGCTTTCTTT
CASSERENTEAFF
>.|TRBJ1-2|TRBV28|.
TGTGCCAGCAGCCATGACATTTGGGGCTACACCTTC
CASSHDIWGYTF
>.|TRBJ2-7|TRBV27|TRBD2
TGTGCCAGCAGTCACTACCAAACTAGCGGGGGGATCAACTACGAGCAGTACTTC
CASSHYQTSGGINYEQYF
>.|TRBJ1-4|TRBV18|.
TGTGCCAGCTCACCACCCGGTATCCCGGGCGGCTACGGGGGGGATAAACTGTTTTTT
CASSPPGIPGGYGGDKLFF
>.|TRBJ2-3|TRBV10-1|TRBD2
TGCGCCAGCAGTGAGGGACTAGCGGACACAGATACGCAGTATTTT
CASSEGLADTDTQYF
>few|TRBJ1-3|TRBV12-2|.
TGTGCAAGTCGCTTAGGTCCCCTTTTGGACAGGAGCCAGACTGAGAAGGGAAACACCATATATTTT
CASRLGPLLDRSQTEKGNTIYF
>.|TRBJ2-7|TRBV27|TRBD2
TGTGCCAGCAGTTCCGACCGACTAGCGGGGGGCAGGGAGCAGTACTTC
CASSSDRLAGGREQYF
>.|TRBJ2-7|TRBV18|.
TGTGCCAGCTCACCCCCGGGAACCAACTCCTACGAGCAGTACTTC
CASSPPGTNSYEQYF
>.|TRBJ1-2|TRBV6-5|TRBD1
TGTGCCAGCAGGCCGCCTGGACAGGGCTGGGGCTACACCTTC
CASRPPGQGWGYTF
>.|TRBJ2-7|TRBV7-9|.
TGTGCCAGCAGCTTAGGTGGTGGTCTCGAGCAGCAGTACTTC
CASSLGGGLEQQYF
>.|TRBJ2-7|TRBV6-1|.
TGTGCCGGGGAATCGGACAGTTCTTCCTACGAGCAGTACTTC
CAGESDSSSYEQYF
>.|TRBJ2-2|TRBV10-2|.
TGCGCCAGCAGTGAGTTGCAGGGAGAGCTGTTTTTT
CASSELQGELFF
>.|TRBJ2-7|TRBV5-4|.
TGTGCCAGCAGCCAAGAGATAAGCTCCTACGAGCAGTACTTC
CASSQEISSYEQYF
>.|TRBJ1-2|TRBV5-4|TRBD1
TGTGCCAGCAGACCCGGCGGGACAGAGAATTCAGCCTATGGCTACACCTTC
CASRPGGTENSAYGYTF
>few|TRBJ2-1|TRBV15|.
TGTGCCACCCGGCCGGGCTCCTACAATGAGCAGTTCTTC
CATRPGSYNEQFF
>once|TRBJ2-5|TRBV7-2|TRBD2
TGTGCCAGCAGCTTAGGATTGGGAGGGGAGACCCAGTACTTC
CASSLGLGGETQYF
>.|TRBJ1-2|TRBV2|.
TGTGCCAGCAGTGTCAGGCCTATCGATGGCTACACCTTC
CASSVRPIDGYTF
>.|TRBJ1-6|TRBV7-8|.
TGTGCCAGCAGCTTAGGCGTTTCCTATAATTCACCCCTCCACTTT
CASSLGVSYNSPLHF
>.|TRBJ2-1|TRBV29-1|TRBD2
TGCAGCGTTGCCCTAGCGGGGGGCGCCAATGAGCAGTTCTTC
CSVALAGGANEQFF
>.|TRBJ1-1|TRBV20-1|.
TGCAGTGCTGGCGAGCAAGGGAGAGCTTTCTTT
CSAGEQGRAFF
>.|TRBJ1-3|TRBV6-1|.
TGTGCCAGCAGCTACGACAGGCCCTCTGGAAACACCATATATTTT
CASSYDRPSGNTIYF
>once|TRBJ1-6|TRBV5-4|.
TGCGCCAGCAGCCAAGTCGGTGGAGGGTTTGGAGGTTCACCCCTCCACTTT
CASSQVGGGFGGSPLHF
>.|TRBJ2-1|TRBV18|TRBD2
TGTGCCAGCTCACCCGCGACTAGCGGAAATTACAATGAGCAGTTCTTC
CASSPATSGNYNEQFF
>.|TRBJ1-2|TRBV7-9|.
TGTGCCAGCAGCTTAGCCGGTCCTAACTATGGCTACACCTTC
CASSLAGPNYGYTF
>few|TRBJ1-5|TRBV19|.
TGTGCCAGTAGCCTACCTGAGCAGCCCCAGCATTTT
CASSLPEQPQHF
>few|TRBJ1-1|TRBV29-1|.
TGCAGCGTCGGGAGTGGCCGGAACACTGAAGCTTTCTTT
CSVGSGRNTEAFF
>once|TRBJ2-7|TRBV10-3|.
TGTGCCAGCAGCTCAATAGCGGCCGGCCTCGAGCAGTACTTC
CASSSIAAGLEQYF
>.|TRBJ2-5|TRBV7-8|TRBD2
TGTGCCAGCAGCTTAGCGGGGCTAGCGGGGACGTCGGAGACCCAGTACTTC
CASSLAGLAGTSETQYF
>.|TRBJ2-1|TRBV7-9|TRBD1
TGTGCCAGCAGCTTGGGGGAGCGGACAGGGCCGCTAGATGAGCAGTTCTTC
CASSLGERTGPLDEQFF
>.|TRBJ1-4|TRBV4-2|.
TGTGCCAGCAGCCAGCTAGACAAGGGGAATGAAAAACTGTTTTTT
CASSQLDKGNEKLFF
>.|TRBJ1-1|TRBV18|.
TGTGCCAGCTCTCCCCAGGGATTGAACACTGAAGCTTTCTTT
CASSPQGLNTEAFF
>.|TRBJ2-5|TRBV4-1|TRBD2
TGCGCCAGCAGCACCCATCGGGGGGTGGAGACCCAGTACTTC
CASSTHRGVETQYF
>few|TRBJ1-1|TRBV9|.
TGTGCCAGCAGCCCCTCGGGTAAAGGCACTGAAGCTTTCTTT
CASSPSGKGTEAFF
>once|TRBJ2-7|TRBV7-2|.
TGTGCCAGCAGCTTAGGGAACCCGGGACTGGGTTCCTACGAGCAGTACTTC
CASSLGNPGLGSYEQYF
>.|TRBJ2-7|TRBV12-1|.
TGTGCCAGCAGCTTTGGGGGACAGCTGACCTACGAGCAGTACTTC
CASSFGGQLTYEQYF
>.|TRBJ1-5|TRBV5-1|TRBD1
TGCGCCAGCAGCTTTCGGACAGGGCCCAACTATAGCAATCAGCCCCAGCATTTT
CASSFRTGPNYSNQPQHF
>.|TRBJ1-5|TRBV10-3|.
TGTGCCATCAGTGCACAGAAGTTGGGTCAGCCCCAGCATTTT
CAISAQKLGQPQHF
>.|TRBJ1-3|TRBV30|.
TGTGCCTGGAGTGAAGGGGCAGGTGATTCTCGGCGAAACACCATATATTTT
CAWSEGAGDSRRNTIYF
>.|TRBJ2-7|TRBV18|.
TGTGCCAGCTCACCACGCGCCTCCTACGAGCAGTACTTC
CASSPRASYEQYF
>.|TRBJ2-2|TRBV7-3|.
TGTGCCAGCAGCTTCGGGGGGCTACCTGGGGAGCTGTTTTTT
CASSFGGLPGELFF
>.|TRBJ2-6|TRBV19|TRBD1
TGTGCCAGTACCAAACTAGGGACAGAAGACTCTGGGGCCAACGTCCTGACTTTC
CASTKLGTEDSGANVLTF
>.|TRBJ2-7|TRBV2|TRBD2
TGCGCCAGCAGGACCTTAGCGGGAGGCTCCTACGAGCAGTACTTC
CASRTLAGGSYEQYF
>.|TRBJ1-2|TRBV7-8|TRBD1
TGTGCCAGCAGCTTATTAGTATGGGACAGGACAATATCTAACTATGGCTACACCTTC
CASSLLVWDRTISNYGYTF